The sequence of this T cell receptor beta chain was determined in a study of T-cell reconstitution after alpha-beta-depleted transplantation in children. The germline CDR1 and CDR2 sequences are MNHEY and SMNVEV (reference sequence). V trimming: 0 bases; J trimming: 4 bases; junction bases outside the gene matches: 2. This CDR3 comprises 15 residues. This clonotype has just a few counts. During its preparation, the TCRbeta library received unique molecular identifiers. TCRdb redid the calling of the PCR reads with MiXCR, one entry per CDR3 protein. This sample yields around 71,000 distinct CDR3 sequences, of which about 7.3% are seen a single time; around 2.5% belongs to the top ten.

The sequence was collected from a human donor who donated a stem cell graft to a child with acute lymphoblastic leukemia. Sequences were derived from PBMCs from the stem cell graft donor, sampled from the stem cell graft. The chain uses TRBV27 and TRBJ2-1, with 8 bases fitting TRBD1. DNA for the CDR3: TGTGCCAGCAGTTTATCACAGGGGGTGTACAATGAGCAGTTCTTC. Translation gives CASSLSQGVYNEQFF.